The clone carrying this TCR beta chain has just a few counts. Its specificity is not known. This record comes from a study of cytomegalovirus exposure and HLA in healthy donors. About the study: Findings of an earlier analysis included 117 million unique TCR beta sequences from 180 million or so T cells.

This PCR relied on a set of 60 Vbeta primers and 13 Jbeta primers. Sequencing used immunoSEQ multiplex PCR; TCRdb keeps in-frame clones, though not all of them. In the table there are about 190,000 clones, roughly 76% of which are singletons. Trimming cost V 8 bases and J 9 bases; bases outside gene matches: 11. The CDR3 loop spans 15 amino acids. CDR1 is MDHEN, CDR2 SYDVKM, per germline. Study-level results: A later analysis linked 15,000 to 20,000 TCR beta sequences to HLA alleles at 0.05 false discovery rate. A few chains linked to CMV were shown in vitro to be specific for CMV antigens. Analyzed later, most CMV-associated TCR beta chains appeared HLA-restricted.

Sequenced input: PBMCs. The clonotype was recovered from a woman aged 25 to 39 in good health and CMV-seropositive. The V gene is TRBV28, the J gene TRBJ2-1; 12 bases match TRBD2. The CDR3 sequence: CASRLKTSGSGEQFF. CDR3 in DNA: TGTGCCAGCCGGTTGAAGACTAGCGGGAGCGGTGAGCAGTTCTTC.